This passage covers 14 T cell receptor beta chains from one sample sequenced in a study of blood T cell repertoires in COVID-19. Sequencing used immunoSEQ multiplex PCR; TCRdb keeps in-frame clones, though not all of them. The sample has 65,000 to 85,000 clones; roughly 80% are singletons. Sequenced input: peripheral blood. These receptors came from a woman aged 55 to 70 with acute or convalescent COVID-19.

This chain uses TRBV28 with TRBJ1-6; 9 positions agree with TRBD1. V dropped 4 bases and J dropped 11; count of bases not matched to a gene: 6. The CDR3 sequence is 14 residues long. Germline assignment: CDR1 MDHEN and CDR2 SYDVKM. The CDR3, as DNA: TGTGCCAGCAGTTCCGGACAGGGGTTGCCACCCCTCCACTTT. Its translation is CASSSGQGLPPLHF.

V gene TRBV18 combines with J gene TRBJ1-6; D possibly corresponds to TRBD1 (5 bases). The CDR3 length is 14 residues. Trimming removed 8 bases from V and 6 bases from J, with 14 bases in between. The germline V gene has CDR1 KGHSH and CDR2 LQKENI. This CDR3 reads CASNRSGRNSPLHF. Written as DNA, the CDR3 is TGTGCCAGCAATCGGTCAGGGCGTAATTCACCCCTCCACTTT. Full variable domain (rest looked up from reference TRBV18 and TRBJ1-6): NAGVMQNPRHLVRRRGQEARLRCSPMKGHSHVYWYRQLPEEGLKFMVYLQKENIIDESGMPKERFSAEFPKEGPSILRIQQVVRGDSAAYFCASNRSGRNSPLHFGNGTRLTVT.

DNA for the CDR3: TGTGCCAGTACCACCCCGGGACAGGGGTCCAATGAGCAGTTCTTC. Protein: CASTTPGQGSNEQFF. The gene calls are TRBV19 and TRBJ2-1, with 10 positions matching TRBD1. Germline V gene lookup returns CDR1 LNHDA and CDR2 SQIVND (reference sequence). The CDR3 runs 15 residues. With 7 bases clipped from V and 6 bases from J, the junction kept 9 bases outside the gene matches.

The J gene is TRBJ2-3, the V gene TRBV28; 9 bases align to TRBD1. After removal of 5 bases from V and 1 base from J, the junction contained 7 bases not matched to a gene. CDR1 MDHEN and CDR2 SYDVKM come from the germline V gene. The CDR3 length is 16 residues. CDR3 sequence: CASSASTGGRTDTQYF. Written as DNA, the CDR3 is TGTGCCAGCAGTGCATCGACAGGGGGACGCACAGATACGCAGTATTTT.

The J gene is TRBJ1-6, the V gene TRBV6-6; a weak D match, TRBD1 (6 bases). The V end was cut by 7 bases, the J end by 6 bases, with 13 bases between. The CDR3 sequence is 14 residues long. The germline CDR1 and CDR2 sequences are MNHNY and SVGAGI (reference sequence). The CDR3 is CASTTQGSNSPLHF. Here the CDR3 DNA reads TGTGCCAGCACTACACAGGGTAGTAATTCACCCCTCCACTTT.

This clone was recorded only once. The genes are TRBV5-1 and TRBJ1-1, with D tentatively TRBD1 (6 bases). CDR1 is SGHRS, CDR2 YFSETQ, per germline. This CDR3 comprises 18 residues. V was pared by 10 bases and J by 1 base, with 29 bases between. For the CDR3, the DNA is TGCGCCGGGAGAGTTATAAGGACAGCCCTCTTCCCGAACACTGAAGCTTTCTTT. Its protein is CAGRVIRTALFPNTEAFF.

This chain links TRBV30 with TRBJ1-2, with D possibly TRBD1 on 6 matching bases. Trimming took off 1 base at V and 8 bases at J, with 17 bases between the two ends. The CDR3 runs 14 residues. Germline CDR1 reads GTSNPN; CDR2 reads SVGIG (reference sequence). For the CDR3, the DNA is TGTGCCTGGAGTGAGCGGGACAAACTTAAAGGCTACACCTTC. Protein: CAWSERDKLKGYTF.

The chain employs TRBV7-8 and TRBJ1-2; D may be TRBD1 (6 bases). The germline gives CDR1 SGHVS, CDR2 FQNEAQ. The CDR3 has 15 amino acids. V was pared by 4 bases and J by 3 bases, with 15 bases between. This chain's CDR3 is CASSSPMTGDYGYTF. For the CDR3, the DNA is TGTGCCAGCAGCTCGCCCATGACAGGTGACTATGGCTACACCTTC.

The rearrangement joins TRBV2 to TRBJ1-3; 10 bases align to TRBD1. Germline V CDR1 and CDR2: SNHLY, FYNNEI. The trim removed 6 bases at V and 7 bases at J, leaving 9 bases unmatched. The CDR3 consists of 15 residues. For the CDR3, the DNA is TGTGCCAGCAGCGCAAACCCGGGACAGGGGAACACCATATATTTT. Translation: CASSANPGQGNTIYF.

The J gene is TRBJ2-2, the V gene TRBV30, with 11 bases lining up with TRBD2. The ends lost 3 bases at V and 6 bases at J; junction bases unmatched: 3. There are 14 residues in the CDR3. Germline V gene sequence: CDR1 GTSNPN, CDR2 SVGIG (reference sequence). CDR3 coding DNA: TGTGCCTGGAGGATAGCGGGGGGGCCCGGGGAGCTGTTTTTT. Translation gives CAWRIAGGPGELFF.

The chain is built from TRBV6-5 and TRBJ1-1, with 7 bases lining up with TRBD1. The CDR3 runs 14 residues. Germline loops: CDR1 MNHEY, CDR2 SVGAGI. Trimming cost V 4 bases and J 7 bases; bases outside gene matches: 9. The CDR3 protein is CASSSPGQRSEAFF. The CDR3 DNA reads as TGTGCCAGCAGTTCGCCGGGACAGAGGAGTGAAGCTTTCTTT.

The rearrangement links TRBV6-2 or TRBV6-3 to TRBJ1-6; 8 bases agree with TRBD1. Per the germline V gene, CDR1 is MNHEY and CDR2 is SVGEGT. This CDR3 is 15 amino acids long. V dropped 2 bases and J dropped 7; count of bases not matched to a gene: 4. The CDR3 bases are TGTGCCAGCAGTTACGGGGACAGGACCAATTCACCCCTCCACTTT. This gives the protein CASSYGDRTNSPLHF.

This chain uses TRBV7-3 with TRBJ2-3; 7 bases match TRBD2. V shed 0 bases and J 4 bases; nucleotides not matched to a gene: 4. This CDR3 has 15 amino acids. The germline V gene encodes CDR1 SGHTA and CDR2 FQGTGA. The CDR3 region has the DNA TGTGCCAGCAGCTTAACCAGCGGGGAATCAGATACGCAGTATTTT. The encoded protein is CASSLTSGESDTQYF.

The chain joins TRBV3-1 (or the pseudogene TRBV3-2) to TRBJ1-1; TRBD1 might be the D (6 bases). Germline CDR1 reads LGHDT; CDR2 reads YNNKEL (reference sequence). V was shortened by 3 bases and J by 4 bases, with 15 bases between the two germline ends. CDR3 size: 15 residues. CDR3 sequence (DNA): TGTGCCAGCAGCCATTACAGTACAGGGAGCACTGAAGCTTTCTTT. Its protein is CASSHYSTGSTEAFF.